This T cell receptor beta chain was identified during a study of beta chain features in type 1 diabetes. Study-wide findings and caveats: All four CD4+ subsets from Type 1 diabetes patients carried moderately but significantly shorter TCRB CDR3s. Highly expressing activated T cells could be over-counted with a cDNA template. Comparison showed that naive, central memory and Treg TCRB repertoires appeared more similar among patients than among healthy donors.

The authors sorted CD4+ naive, central memory, regulatory and stem cell-like memory cells via CD45RO/CCR7/CD25/CD127/CD95/CD27. The sequenced template was cDNA made from the entire isolated RNA. The repertoire was sequenced with immunoSEQ multiplex PCR; TCRdb's copy has only in-frame clones and lacks some. The data show some 250,000 clones, about 14% seen once. On this clone itself: As yet, its antigen is unknown.

The CDR3 consists of 13 residues. Trimming took off 0 bases at V and 8 bases at J, with 10 bases between the two ends. CDR1 is SGHAT and CDR2 is FQNNGV in the germline V gene. This chain joins TRBV11-2 and TRBJ1-2; no clear D gene. Specimen: naive CD4+ T cells from blood. The sequence came from a man aged 25-45 years with type 1 diabetes. Here the CDR3 DNA reads TGTGCCAGCAGCTTAGACCTGCGAGAGGGCTACACCTTC. Protein sequence: CASSLDLREGYTF.